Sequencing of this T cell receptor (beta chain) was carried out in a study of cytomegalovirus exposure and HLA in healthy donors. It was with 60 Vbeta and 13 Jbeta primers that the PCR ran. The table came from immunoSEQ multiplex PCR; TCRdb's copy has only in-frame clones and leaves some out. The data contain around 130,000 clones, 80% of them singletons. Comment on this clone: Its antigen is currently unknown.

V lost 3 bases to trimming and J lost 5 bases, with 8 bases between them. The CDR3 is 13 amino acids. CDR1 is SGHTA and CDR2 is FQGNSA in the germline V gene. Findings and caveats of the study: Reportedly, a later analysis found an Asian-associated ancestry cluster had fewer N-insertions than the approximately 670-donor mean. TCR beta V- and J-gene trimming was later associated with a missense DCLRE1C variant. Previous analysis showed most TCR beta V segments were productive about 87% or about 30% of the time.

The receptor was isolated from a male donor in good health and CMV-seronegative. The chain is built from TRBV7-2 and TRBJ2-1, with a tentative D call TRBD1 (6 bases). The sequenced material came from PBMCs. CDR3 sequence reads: CASSLDRNNEQFF. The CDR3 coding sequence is TGTGCCAGCAGCTTGGACAGAAACAATGAGCAGTTCTTC.